This T cell receptor beta chain is from a study of T cells in Graves' hyperthyroidism and ophthalmopathy. For this clonotype: Antigen unknown. This may arise from a read error, as a much more abundant clone is one base away. In this CDR3 the conserved last residue, phenylalanine or tryptophan, is missing, so a read error is likely.

RNA transcripts gave rise to amplified TCR beta CDR3 regions. An initial round of RT-PCR targeting the TCR CDR3 relied on the HTBI primer set. MiXCR, applied by TCRdb to the multiplex PCR reads, yields one record per CDR3 protein. The sample lists approximately 58,000 distinct CDR3 sequences, about 50% seen once, with around 11% in the top ten. Study observations and caveats: The authors' 13 V-J model separated ophthalmopathy from stable hyperthyroidism. Ophthalmopathy was predicted by the model a median of roughly 6 months ahead of onset. Blood also showed most of the thyroid clonotypes that were expanded above 0.001.

The sequence was obtained from a woman aged 25 to 39 with Graves' ophthalmopathy. Sequences were obtained from blood.

The CDR3 DNA is TGTGCCAGCAGCGTGGGGACGTGGAGTCCTTCCTGTGAAAAACTGTTTCTT. It is translated as CASSVGTWSPSCEKLFL. V is TRBV5-5 and J is TRBJ1-4, with D possibly being TRBD1 (5 bases). Trimming cost V 4 bases and J 7 bases, with 23 bases left between them. Germline CDR1 reads SGHKS; CDR2 reads YYEKEE (reference sequence). This CDR3 has 17 amino acids.